These T cell receptor beta chains were read from a single sample in a study of T-cell reconstitution after alpha-beta-depleted transplantation in children. TCRdb independently ran MiXCR on the PCR reads; one entry per CDR3 protein. This table has some 400,000 distinct CDR3 sequences, roughly 22% appearing once. The material sequenced was PBMCs from the stem cell graft donor, taken from the stem cell graft. The origin of the receptors is a human donor who donated a stem cell graft to a child with acute myeloid leukemia. Each CDR3 is given with its conserved first and last residue. D genes are given only for firm matches. The size of a clone is reported for some rows only, either as once, few or many, or as a class for expanded clones.

clone_size d_call j_call v_call cdr3_aa cdr3_nt
few NA TRBJ1-3 TRBV15 CATSSRWLSGGNTIYF TGTGCCACCAGCAGTAGGTGGCTGAGTGGAGGAAACACCATATATTTT
few NA TRBJ2-2 TRBV29-1 CSVCGPENTGELFF TGCAGCGTTTGTGGGCCGGAGAACACCGGGGAGCTGTTTTTT
many TRBD2 TRBJ2-1 TRBV10-3 CAISDRTSGFTEQFF TGTGCCATCAGTGACCGGACTAGCGGTTTCACTGAGCAGTTCTTC
NA NA TRBJ2-1 TRBV12-3/TRBV12-4 CASSLTRGSYNEQFF TGTGCCAGCAGTTTGACCCGGGGCTCCTACAATGAGCAGTTCTTC
many TRBD2 TRBJ2-7 TRBV12-3/TRBV12-4 CASSWTSGVYEQYF TGTGCCAGCAGTTGGACTAGCGGGGTCTACGAGCAGTACTTC
NA TRBD2 TRBJ2-5 TRBV12-3/TRBV12-4 CASSSGRALGETQYF TGTGCCAGCAGTAGCGGGAGGGCCCTCGGAGAGACCCAGTACTTC
many NA TRBJ2-1 TRBV18 CASSSALYNEQFF TGTGCCAGCTCCTCCGCCCTCTACAATGAGCAGTTCTTC
NA NA TRBJ2-7 TRBV4-1 CASSQVASSYEQYF TGCGCCAGCAGCCAAGTCGCCAGCTCCTACGAGCAGTACTTC
many NA TRBJ2-5 TRBV20-1 CSAVGQETQYF TGCAGTGCCGTGGGTCAAGAGACCCAGTACTTC
NA NA TRBJ1-4 TRBV12-3/TRBV12-4 CASSKGAKNEKLFF TGTGCCAGCAGCAAGGGAGCTAAGAATGAAAAACTGTTTTTT
few TRBD1 TRBJ2-5 TRBV20-1 CSATPGQHTQETQYF TGCAGTGCTACCCCGGGACAGCACACACAAGAGACCCAGTACTTC
NA NA TRBJ1-1 TRBV15 CATKDGANTEAFF TGTGCCACTAAGGACGGGGCGAACACTGAAGCTTTCTTT
NA NA TRBJ1-1 TRBV27 CASSFGPQMNTEAFF TGTGCCAGCAGTTTTGGGCCACAAATGAACACTGAAGCTTTCTTT
few TRBD2 TRBJ2-1 TRBV29-1 CSVEWTRAPASYNEQFF TGCAGCGTTGAGTGGACTAGGGCCCCCGCCTCCTACAATGAGCAGTTCTTC
NA NA TRBJ2-1 TRBV14 CASSQLGSYNEQFF TGTGCCAGCAGCCAACTCGGCAGTTACAATGAGCAGTTCTTC
NA TRBD1 TRBJ2-1 TRBV11-2 CASSLDARQGRYNEQFF TGTGCCAGCAGCTTAGACGCCAGACAGGGTCGCTACAATGAGCAGTTCTTC
many TRBD2 TRBJ2-1 TRBV6-1 CASSGLAGVKVGNEQFF TGTGCCAGCAGTGGACTAGCGGGAGTAAAAGTTGGCAATGAGCAGTTCTTC
few TRBD2 TRBJ2-3 TRBV28 CASSLPSRRGRTSSTDTQYF TGTGCCAGCAGTCTCCCGTCAAGGAGGGGCAGGACTAGTAGTACAGATACGCAGTATTTT
NA NA TRBJ1-2 TRBV29-1 CSASWGGGYGYTF TGCAGCGCCTCGTGGGGGGGCGGCTATGGCTACACCTTC
NA TRBD1 TRBJ2-3 TRBV3-1 CASSRTGGDTQYF TGTGCCAGCAGCCGAACAGGGGGAGATACGCAGTATTTT
few NA TRBJ2-3 TRBV20-1 CRVGDGGLGDTQYF TGCAGGGTGGGTGATGGAGGGCTCGGAGATACGCAGTATTTT
many NA TRBJ1-2 TRBV5-1 CASSWTANYGYTF TGCGCCAGCAGCTGGACAGCTAACTATGGCTACACCTTC
NA NA TRBJ1-6 TRBV10-2 CASSVKQNQNSPLHF TGCGCCAGCAGTGTAAAACAGAACCAGAATTCACCCCTCCACTTT
many NA TRBJ1-1 TRBV7-2 CASSVRGNTEAFF TGTGCCAGCAGCGTCCGCGGGAACACTGAAGCTTTCTTT
NA NA TRBJ2-5 TRBV12-3/TRBV12-4 CASSLDKVETQYF TGTGCCAGCAGTTTGGACAAGGTGGAGACCCAGTACTTC
few TRBD2 TRBJ2-7 TRBV7-2 CASSTRSGSSDEQYF TGTGCCAGCAGCACCCGTAGCGGGAGCTCTGACGAGCAGTACTTC
few NA TRBJ1-2 TRBV3-1 CASSHEGSGYTF TGTGCCAGCAGCCATGAGGGGAGCGGCTACACCTTC
NA NA TRBJ2-5 TRBV6-1 CASSEAHQTQYF TGTGCCAGCAGTGAGGCCCACCAGACCCAGTACTTC
NA NA TRBJ2-1 TRBV12-3/TRBV12-4 CASSWTTGIVPYNEQFF TGTGCCAGCAGTTGGACCACAGGGATCGTACCCTACAATGAGCAGTTCTTC
many NA TRBJ1-6 TRBV6-5 CASSYSRQTFGSPLHF TGTGCCAGCAGTTACTCGAGACAGACATTCGGTTCACCCCTCCACTTT
few TRBD2 TRBJ2-2 TRBV12-3/TRBV12-4 CASSPGTSGSGAGELFF TGTGCCAGCAGCCCCGGGACTAGCGGGAGTGGTGCCGGGGAGCTGTTTTTT
NA NA TRBJ2-5 TRBV5-1 CASSLGPVQETQYF TGCGCCAGCAGCTTGGGGCCTGTACAAGAGACCCAGTACTTC
few TRBD1 TRBJ1-5 TRBV15 CATSRNSAGTGNQPQHF TGTGCCACCAGCAGAAACTCTGCCGGGACAGGGAATCAGCCCCAGCATTTT
NA TRBD2 TRBJ2-7 TRBV7-2 CASSRGGAPSYYEQYF TGTGCCAGCAGCCGGGGGGGAGCCCCCTCTTACTACGAGCAGTACTTC
few TRBD2 TRBJ2-7 TRBV12-3/TRBV12-4 CASTHGTSGNEQYF TGTGCCAGCACCCACGGGACTAGCGGGAACGAGCAGTACTTC
NA TRBD2 TRBJ2-1 TRBV5-1 CASILTSGSTNEQFF TGCGCCAGTATATTGACTAGCGGGAGCACGAATGAGCAGTTCTTC
few TRBD1 TRBJ1-4 TRBV6-6 CASKTGEEKLFF TGTGCCAGCAAGACAGGGGAGGAAAAACTGTTTTTT
NA NA TRBJ2-7 TRBV13 CASSPRDRWEQYF TGTGCCAGCAGCCCTCGGGACCGGTGGGAGCAGTACTTC
few NA TRBJ2-5 TRBV5-1 CASSWGWGQETQYF TGCGCCAGCAGCTGGGGATGGGGCCAAGAGACCCAGTACTTC
NA NA TRBJ2-1 TRBV4-1 CASSQDLRVSYNEQFF TGCGCCAGCAGCCAAGATCTGCGGGTCTCCTACAATGAGCAGTTCTTC
NA NA TRBJ2-3 TRBV9 CASSVNRADTQYF TGTGCCAGCAGCGTAAACAGGGCAGATACGCAGTATTTT
NA NA TRBJ2-2 TRBV21-1 CASSRRQGALSQNTGELFF TGTGCCAGCAGCCGGAGACAGGGGGCACTTTCTCAGAACACCGGGGAGCTGTTTTTT
NA TRBD1 TRBJ1-2 TRBV5-4 CASSLTGQGYGYTF TGTGCCAGCAGCTTAACCGGACAGGGCTATGGCTACACCTTC
NA NA TRBJ1-4 TRBV5-1 CASSFGGLMDPEKLFF TGCGCCAGCAGCTTCGGAGGGCTTATGGATCCAGAAAAACTGTTTTTT
NA NA TRBJ1-2 TRBV11-2 CASSLDRGHRTRFYGYTF TGTGCCAGCAGCTTAGATCGAGGACACCGTACCCGTTTCTATGGCTACACCTTC
NA TRBD1 TRBJ1-1 TRBV7-2 CASTIPGGHTEAFF TGTGCCAGCACCATTCCAGGGGGCCACACTGAAGCTTTCTTT
many TRBD2 TRBJ2-1 TRBV20-1 CSARDLAGGWNEQFF TGCAGTGCTAGAGATCTAGCGGGAGGGTGGAATGAGCAGTTCTTC
few NA TRBJ1-4 TRBV15 CATSRLSGANEKLFF TGTGCCACCAGCAGATTATCAGGAGCGAATGAAAAACTGTTTTTT
few NA TRBJ2-7 TRBV2 CASSEAGTGYSYEQYF TGTGCCAGCAGTGAAGCGGGTACTGGGTACTCCTACGAGCAGTACTTC
NA TRBD2 TRBJ2-7 TRBV7-2 CASSRGLAYEQYF TGTGCCAGCAGCCGTGGACTAGCTTACGAGCAGTACTTC
many NA TRBJ2-1 TRBV12-3/TRBV12-4 CASSFPQSEQFF TGTGCCAGCAGTTTTCCACAATCCGAGCAGTTCTTC
NA TRBD2 TRBJ2-3 TRBV12-5 CASGLTSSGNADTQYF TGTGCTAGTGGTTTGACCTCTAGCGGGAACGCAGATACGCAGTATTTT
NA TRBD1 TRBJ1-1 TRBV18 CTSSKGQMNTEAFF TGTACCAGCTCCAAGGGACAGATGAACACTGAAGCTTTCTTT
many TRBD2 TRBJ2-1 TRBV29-1 CSVEGGGGNEQFF TGCAGCGTTGAAGGGGGGGGAGGCAATGAGCAGTTCTTC